The T cell receptor beta chain described here comes from a study of blood T cell repertoires in COVID-19. Across the study: Acute and convalescent COVID-19 samples came from the United States, Italy and Spain. In each case, the material was cDNA or gDNA derived from T cells, B-cell-depleted T cells, or PBMCs.

CDR1 and CDR2 (germline): LNHDA, SQIVND (reference sequence). This CDR3 has 16 residues. V shed 3 bases and J shed 7 bases, with 21 bases lying between them. Method: immunoSEQ multiplex PCR; TCRdb's copy keeps in-frame clones and lacks some. The sample lists 250,000 to 400,000 clones; under 90% were seen once. The sequencing input was peripheral blood. The TCR originated in a woman in her thirties with COVID-19, enrolled during active disease. The V gene is TRBV19, the J gene TRBJ1-2, with a possible D match to TRBD1 (6 bases). The CDR3 DNA is TGTGCCAGTAGTATTGGCCTGAGGGGGAAACAGAGTGGCTACACCTTC. Translated, it gives CASSIGLRGKQSGYTF.